These T cell receptor beta chains were read from a single sample in a study of T cell responses to AZD1222 COVID-19 vaccine. Here immunoSEQ multiplex PCR was the method, and the copy in TCRdb shows in-frame clones only, minus some. Of 170,000 or so clones listed, 85% to 95% were seen once; the top ten hold about 0.9%. The input for sequencing was peripheral blood, taken on day 0 of AZD1222 vaccination. Every receptor here comes from an adult in good health. Each CDR3 is given without its conserved first and last residue. A D gene is named only where the DNA matches it firmly. Clone size is shown for a subset of rows, as once, few, many or a class of expanded clone.

>TRBV5-6|NA|NA|TRBJ1-1
ASSSSPLGTEAF
>TRBV2|NA|NA|TRBJ1-4
ASSENSQGLTNEKLF
>TRBV9|NA|TRBD1|TRBJ1-4
ASSVSDRGREEKLF
>TRBV7-9|once|NA|TRBJ2-1
ASSSHRPTQF
>TRBV19|NA|NA|TRBJ1-2
ASSIRYGYT
>TRBV6-2/TRBV6-3|NA|NA|TRBJ2-5
ASSSYYETQY
>TRBV27|once|TRBD1|TRBJ2-7
ASSLAQGGYEQY
>TRBV29-1|NA|NA|TRBJ1-1
SAEGGSSWAEAF
>TRBV5-1|NA|NA|TRBJ2-5
ASSLAGRQQETQY
>TRBV7-9|NA|TRBD1|TRBJ1-3
ASSLAAGGSSGNTIY
>TRBV2|NA|NA|TRBJ2-2
ASSEAENTGELF
>TRBV4-1|NA|TRBD2|TRBJ2-7
ASSQAAGGAVYEQY
>TRBV6-5|NA|NA|TRBJ1-2
ASSYGQFGYT
>TRBV5-8|NA|NA|TRBJ1-5
ASSLGGANQPQH
>TRBV6-5|NA|TRBD1|TRBJ1-2
ASSIGQGAYGYT
>TRBV15|NA|TRBD1|TRBJ1-1
ATLQLGDRAHMNTEAF
>TRBV5-4|NA|NA|TRBJ1-1
ASSLAGFGTEAF
>TRBV12-3/TRBV12-4|NA|NA|TRBJ2-3
ASSSTDTQY
>TRBV28|NA|TRBD1|TRBJ1-5
ASSPNDRGWTQPQH
>TRBV5-6|NA|NA|TRBJ1-2
ASSFPGNYGYT
>TRBV5-4|NA|TRBD1|TRBJ2-2
ASSPRQGPNTGELF
>TRBV27|NA|NA|TRBJ1-5
ASSWTRSAPQH
>TRBV18|NA|NA|TRBJ2-5
ASSPPQGVDETQY
>TRBV19|NA|TRBD1|TRBJ2-7
ASSPDRVGEQY
>TRBV9|NA|NA|TRBJ1-3
ASSPLLHGNTIY
>TRBV19|NA|NA|TRBJ1-4
ASSITGRGKLF
>TRBV7-9|once|NA|TRBJ1-1
ASSPNLNILTTEAF
>TRBV4-1|NA|NA|TRBJ1-1
ASSQVGKNTEAF
>TRBV19|NA|TRBD2|TRBJ2-1
ASSPSGGAGNEQF
>TRBV28|NA|NA|TRBJ2-7
ASSPNSQGWVLYEQY
>TRBV28|NA|TRBD1|TRBJ1-5
ASSKQTGGRQPQH
>TRBV25-1|NA|NA|TRBJ1-1
ASSGRDPNTEAF
>TRBV28|NA|NA|TRBJ1-3
ASSLPGAGNTIY
>TRBV5-1|NA|TRBD1|TRBJ2-6
ASSLVTGSGANVLT
>TRBV2|NA|TRBD1|TRBJ2-7
ASRLTGTDYEQY
>TRBV3-1/TRBV3-2|NA|NA|TRBJ1-1
ASSQGTGKQAF
>TRBV7-8|once|NA|TRBJ2-7
ASSSTGALGYEQY
>TRBV6-5|NA|NA|TRBJ2-7
ASRTGTQTYEQY
>TRBV4-1|NA|NA|TRBJ1-2
ASSQPGKNYGYT
>TRBV6-5|NA|TRBD1|TRBJ1-2
ASSPTTGAYGYT
>TRBV5-1|NA|TRBD1|TRBJ1-4
ASKQGANEKLF
>TRBV7-2|once|NA|TRBJ2-4
ASSPRGRGYTKNIQY
>TRBV6-2/TRBV6-3|NA|NA|TRBJ1-2
ASSYMGQRGYT
>TRBV6-5|NA|NA|TRBJ2-6
ASSYLTSGANVLT
>TRBV6-5|NA|TRBD1|TRBJ2-7
ASSSVQDRASEQY
>TRBV4-1|NA|NA|TRBJ2-1
ASSHKGGDPREQF
>TRBV14|NA|TRBD2|TRBJ2-3
ASSQVSGGTDTQY